The rows below give T cell receptor beta chains drawn from one sample of a study of somatic mutations in cytotoxic T cells in rheumatoid arthritis. Method: immunoSEQ multiplex PCR; TCRdb's copy keeps in-frame clones and lacks some. The sample lists about 33,000 clones, about four fifths occurring once. Sequenced: CD8+ T cells sorted from blood. These receptors all come from a man aged 40-50 years in good health. Each CDR3 is given with its conserved first and last residue. The D gene is left open where the match is weak. Some rows mark clone size as missing; the rest say once, few, many or name a class of expanded clone.

d_gene	len	v_gene	j_gene	abundance	CDR3nt	CDR3aa
TRBD2	16	TRBV4-3	TRBJ2-1	-	TGCGCCAGCAGCCAAGATGGCGGGAGCTCCTACAATGAGCAGTTCTTC	CASSQDGGSSYNEQFF
-	15	TRBV6-1	TRBJ2-7	-	TGTGCCATCGACCTCTCAAGCCAGGGAAGAGACGAGCAGTACTTC	CAIDLSSQGRDEQYF
TRBD2	16	TRBV6-6	TRBJ2-1	-	TGTGCCAGCAGCCCCTCCCCTAGCGGGATCGGGGATGAGCAGTTCTTC	CASSPSPSGIGDEQFF
TRBD2	14	TRBV5-1	TRBJ2-7	-	TGCGCCAGCAGCTTGCTAGCGGTCCCGAGGGAGCAGTACTTC	CASSLLAVPREQYF
TRBD2	19	TRBV4-3	TRBJ2-7	-	TGCGCCAGCAGCCAAGAGCCGCCGGGACTAGCGGGATGGTCCTACGAGCAGTACTTC	CASSQEPPGLAGWSYEQYF
-	13	TRBV7-9	TRBJ1-2	-	TGTGCCAGCAGCTTAGAATCCACCACTGGCTACACCTTC	CASSLESTTGYTF
-	14	TRBV7-9	TRBJ2-1	-	TGTGCCAGCAGCTTCCAGGGCCTTGGCGATGAGCAGTTCTTC	CASSFQGLGDEQFF
-	12	TRBV7-9	TRBJ2-1	-	TGTGCCAGCAGCCCACCGGGGTTTGAGCAGTTCTTC	CASSPPGFEQFF
-	15	TRBV28	TRBJ2-2	-	TGTGCCAGCAGCTCCCCCGGGGGCAGCACCGGGGAGCTGTTTTTT	CASSSPGGSTGELFF
-	16	TRBV4-2	TRBJ2-3	-	TGTGCCAGCAGCCAAGGTCTGAGGGAGCCCACAGATACGCAGTATTTT	CASSQGLREPTDTQYF
-	18	TRBV4-3	TRBJ2-1	-	TGCGCCAGCAGCCAAGATCTGGAGCGGGTCAGCTCCTACAATGAGCAGTTCTTC	CASSQDLERVSSYNEQFF
-	14	TRBV28	TRBJ2-5	-	TGTGCCAGCAGTTTACCTAGCCGAGGGGAGACCCAGTACTTC	CASSLPSRGETQYF
TRBD2	17	TRBV7-9	TRBJ2-1	-	TGTGCCAGCAGCTTCGGGAAAGGTAGCGGGAAAAGGGATGAGCAGTTCTTC	CASSFGKGSGKRDEQFF
TRBD2	13	TRBV19	TRBJ2-1	-	TGTGCCACATTTGGGGGGGCCTACAATGAGCAGTTCTTC	CATFGGAYNEQFF
TRBD2	15	TRBV30	TRBJ2-5	once	TGTGCCTGGAGTGGACTAGCGGGAGCCTCGGAGACCCAGTACTTC	CAWSGLAGASETQYF
TRBD2	15	TRBV15	TRBJ2-7	-	TGTGCCACCAGCAGTGGGGTAACTAGCGGCTACGAGCAGTACTTC	CATSSGVTSGYEQYF
TRBD1	14	TRBV4-3	TRBJ2-5	-	TGCGCCAGCAGCGTTCGGACAGGGAAGGAGACCCAGTACTTC	CASSVRTGKETQYF
-	15	TRBV25-1	TRBJ2-1	-	TGTGCCAGCAGTGACGGCTTCAGCTCCTACAATGAGCAGTTCTTC	CASSDGFSSYNEQFF
-	16	TRBV5-1	TRBJ2-2	-	TGCGCCAGCAGCTCGGAGTTGGCAGGGGAGGCCGGGGAGCTGTTTTTT	CASSSELAGEAGELFF
TRBD2	14	TRBV29-1	TRBJ2-7	-	TGCAGCGTTGATTTAGCTAGCGGGATGTACGAGCAGTACTTC	CSVDLASGMYEQYF
-	14	TRBV6-4	TRBJ2-7	-	TGTGCCAGCAGTGAGCCAGGGAAGATCTACGAGCAGTACTTC	CASSEPGKIYEQYF
TRBD1	12	TRBV7-9	TRBJ1-2	-	TGTGCCAGCAGCGGATCAGGGGGCGGCTACACCTTC	CASSGSGGGYTF
-	14	TRBV5-6	TRBJ1-1	-	TGTGCCAGCAGCTTGGTAGCGAGACTCCCTGAAGCTTTCTTT	CASSLVARLPEAFF
-	14	TRBV11-2	TRBJ2-5	-	TGTGCCAGCAGCTTAGTTGGGACTTTCCCTGGGGAGTACTTC	CASSLVGTFPGEYF
-	15	TRBV5-4	TRBJ2-2	once	TGTGCCAGCAGCTTGGATGGGTCGTACACCGGGGAGCTGTTTTTT	CASSLDGSYTGELFF
TRBD1	14	TRBV30	TRBJ2-7	-	TGTGCCTGGAGTCTCGGGACAGGTTGGTACGAGCAGTACTTC	CAWSLGTGWYEQYF
-	13	TRBV19	TRBJ1-3	-	TGTGCCAGTACCCCCGGGGGGGGAAACACCATATATTTT	CASTPGGGNTIYF
-	15	TRBV21-1	TRBJ2-6	-	TGTGCCAGCAGCCGTCGACTCTCTGGGGCCAACGTCCTGACTTTC	CASSRRLSGANVLTF
-	17	TRBV4-1	TRBJ2-3	-	TGCGCCAGCAGCCCCCTTTCCGTACAGGGTTGGACAGATACGCAGTATTTT	CASSPLSVQGWTDTQYF
TRBD1	14	TRBV27	TRBJ1-2	-	TGTGCCAGCAGTTTCCGGACAGGGGCCACTGGCTACACCTTC	CASSFRTGATGYTF
TRBD1	15	TRBV7-8	TRBJ2-1	-	TGTGCCAGCAAAGGGTTAGGGGGCCGCTACAATGAGCAGTTCTTC	CASKGLGGRYNEQFF
TRBD2	16	TRBV9	TRBJ2-2	-	TGTGCCAGCAGCCCCGGACTAGCGGGACGATTCGGGGAGCTGTTTTTT	CASSPGLAGRFGELFF
-	15	TRBV5-1	TRBJ1-1	-	TGCGCCAGCAGCTTAACTCCTCGGGGAAACACTGAAGCTTTCTTT	CASSLTPRGNTEAFF
TRBD1	14	TRBV27	TRBJ1-1	-	TGTGCCAGCAGCATTTGGCAGGGGGGCACTGAAGCTTTCTTT	CASSIWQGGTEAFF
-	13	TRBV4-1	TRBJ2-1	-	TGCGCCAGCAGCCAAGCTGGGTATGTGGAGCAGTTCTTC	CASSQAGYVEQFF
TRBD2	15	TRBV7-9	TRBJ2-3	-	TGTGCCAGCAGCTTCCTAGCGGGAACGACAGATACGCAGTATTTT	CASSFLAGTTDTQYF
-	18	TRBV27	TRBJ2-5	-	TGTGCCAGCAGCTATCTAAGGGGAGGGACAGGTTATTCGGAGACCCAGTACTTC	CASSYLRGGTGYSETQYF
-	16	TRBV6-1	TRBJ1-5	once	TGTGCCAGCAGTGATGATAGGGCAGGGTGGACGCAGCCCCAGCATTTT	CASSDDRAGWTQPQHF
-	13	TRBV27	TRBJ2-2	once	TGTGCCAGCAGTCTCTTAAACACCGGGGAGCTGTTTTTT	CASSLLNTGELFF
TRBD1	15	TRBV5-4	TRBJ2-2	few	TGTGCCAGCAGCGGACCGGGACAGGGATCCGGGGAGCTGTTTTTT	CASSGPGQGSGELFF
-	12	TRBV19	TRBJ1-1	-	TGTGCCAGTGGGCCCCTGAACACTGAAGCTTTCTTT	CASGPLNTEAFF
-	12	TRBV7-9	TRBJ2-7	-	TGTGCCAGCAGCCCCACAGGGAACGAGCAGTACTTC	CASSPTGNEQYF
-	13	TRBV30	TRBJ2-5	once	TGTGCCTGGAGTTCGATTCAAGGGCAGACCCAGTACTTC	CAWSSIQGQTQYF
TRBD1	16	TRBV7-8	TRBJ2-5	-	TGTGCCAGCAGCAGGACAGGGTCCTCAGTCCAAGAGACCCAGTACTTC	CASSRTGSSVQETQYF
-	12	TRBV9	TRBJ2-3	-	TGTGCCAGCAGCGTCGGACGAGATACGCAGTATTTT	CASSVGRDTQYF
-	14	TRBV27	TRBJ1-1	-	TGTGCCAGCAGTCCGCACCTTATGAACACTGAAGCTTTCTTT	CASSPHLMNTEAFF
-	14	TRBV27	TRBJ1-5	once	TGTGCCAGCAGTTTAATGTATAGCAATCAGCCCCAGCATTTT	CASSLMYSNQPQHF
-	12	TRBV27	TRBJ2-5	once	TGTGCCAGCGGCCGGGAGCAAGAGACCCAGTACTTC	CASGREQETQYF
-	15	TRBV6-5	TRBJ1-1	-	TGTGCCAGCAGTTACGCCCGGACGGTGAACACTGAAGCTTTCTTT	CASSYARTVNTEAFF
TRBD2	15	TRBV6-4	TRBJ2-1	-	TGTGCCAGCAGCCTTCTAGCGGGAGAGTCCACCGAGCAGTTCTTC	CASSLLAGESTEQFF
-	15	TRBV27	TRBJ1-2	-	TGTGCCAGCAGTTCCATACAGGGTTCCCTCTATGGCTACACCTTC	CASSSIQGSLYGYTF
-	15	TRBV15	TRBJ2-3	-	TGTGCCACCAGCCATCACAGGGAAGGCACAGATACGCAGTATTTT	CATSHHREGTDTQYF
TRBD2	15	TRBV9	TRBJ2-7	-	TGTGCCAGCAGCCCAGGGACTAGCGGGAGATACGAGCAGTACTTC	CASSPGTSGRYEQYF
TRBD1	16	TRBV6-1	TRBJ1-2	-	TGTGCCAGCAGTGAATGGTTGATGTCAGGGGGCCCCGGCTACACCTTC	CASSEWLMSGGPGYTF
-	14	TRBV29-1	TRBJ2-7	few	TGCAGCGTTGGGGGCGACGGGAGCTCCTACGAGCAGTACTTC	CSVGGDGSSYEQYF
-	17	TRBV28	TRBJ2-1	-	TGTGCCAGCAGCCCGGGAGTCCGAAAAAGCTCCTACAATGAGCAGTTCTTC	CASSPGVRKSSYNEQFF
TRBD2	15	TRBV30	TRBJ2-1	-	TGTGCCTGGAGTGTTAGCGGGAGCCCCTACAATGAGCAGTTCTTC	CAWSVSGSPYNEQFF
-	17	TRBV4-3	TRBJ1-2	-	TGCGCCAGCAGCCAAGATTCTAGTGTGAGGGAGCCTTGGGGCTACACCTTC	CASSQDSSVREPWGYTF
-	14	TRBV27	TRBJ2-1	-	TGTGCCAGCAGCGTACGGGCAGTCTACAATGAGCAGTTCTTC	CASSVRAVYNEQFF